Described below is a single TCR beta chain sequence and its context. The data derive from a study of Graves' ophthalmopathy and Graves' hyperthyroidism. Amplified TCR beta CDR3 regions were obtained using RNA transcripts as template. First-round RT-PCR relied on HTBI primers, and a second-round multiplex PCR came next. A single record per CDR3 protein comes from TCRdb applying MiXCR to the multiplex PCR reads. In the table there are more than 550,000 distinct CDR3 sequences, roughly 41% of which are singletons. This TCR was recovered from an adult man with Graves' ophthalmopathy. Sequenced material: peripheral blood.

CDR3 sequence (DNA): TGTGCCATCAGTGAACATAGCGGTCCGGTCGGGGAGCTGTTTTTT. This encodes CAISEHSGPVGELFF. This chain links TRBV10-3 with TRBJ2-2, with a possible D match to TRBD2 (6 bases). Germline V gives CDR1 ENHRY, CDR2 SYGVKD. The V gene lost 3 bases and the J gene lost 7 bases, with 15 bases spanning the gap. The CDR3 totals 15 residues.